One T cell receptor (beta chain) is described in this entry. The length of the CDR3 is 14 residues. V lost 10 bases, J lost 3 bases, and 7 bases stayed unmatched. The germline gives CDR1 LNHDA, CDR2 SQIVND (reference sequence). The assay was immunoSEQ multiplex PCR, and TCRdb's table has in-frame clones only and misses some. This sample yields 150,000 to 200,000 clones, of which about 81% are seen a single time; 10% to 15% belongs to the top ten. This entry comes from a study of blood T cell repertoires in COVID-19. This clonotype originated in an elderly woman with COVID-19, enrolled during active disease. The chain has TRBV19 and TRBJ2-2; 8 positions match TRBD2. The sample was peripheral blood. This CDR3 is CATKTSVYTGELFF. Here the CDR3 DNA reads TGTGCCACCAAGACTAGCGTCTACACCGGGGAGCTGTTTTTT.